These T cell receptor beta chains were read from a single sample in a study of OX40 agonist ivuxolimab in advanced cancers. The assay was immunoSEQ multiplex PCR, and TCRdb's table has in-frame clones only and misses some. The sample holds more than 80,000 clones, 91% seen once. The material was CD4+ or CD8+ T cells sorted from blood, obtained in a trial of the OX40 agonist ivuxolimab. The receptors originated from an adult with an advanced solid tumor such as melanoma, head and neck, liver or kidney cancer. The CDR3 runs from the conserved cysteine through the conserved F or W. D genes are given only for firm matches. Rows may omit the clone size; those that give it use once, few, many or a size class.

>12|TRBJ2-4|-|-|TRBV5-4
TGTGCCAGCAGAAACCCCGAAAACATTCAGTACTTC
CASRNPENIQYF
>16|TRBJ2-1|TRBD1|-|TRBV11-3
TGTGCCAGCAGCCCAGCGGGACAGGGGGCCGACAATGAGCAGTTCTTC
CASSPAGQGADNEQFF
>14|TRBJ1-1|-|-|TRBV5-1
TGCGCCAGCAGCTTAGGTCCTCAAGGGGCGCAAGCTTTCTTT
CASSLGPQGAQAFF
>17|TRBJ2-2|-|-|TRBV7-9
TGTGCCAGCAGCCCCGCCCTGGCAGGGGGGGACACCGGGGAGCTGTTTTTT
CASSPALAGGDTGELFF
>15|TRBJ1-4|-|-|TRBV27
TGTGCCAGCAGTTTCGCTAGCAGGGCGAATGAAAAACTGTTTTTT
CASSFASRANEKLFF
>11|TRBJ1-1|-|-|TRBV5-6
TGTGCCAGCAGCTTAGGACAGGAAGCTTTCTTT
CASSLGQEAFF
>16|TRBJ2-5|TRBD2|-|TRBV27
TGTGCCAGCAGTATCTCTAGCGGGAGGGCCGTAGAGACCCAGTACTTC
CASSISSGRAVETQYF
>14|TRBJ1-5|-|-|TRBV5-8
TGTGCCAGCAGCTTGGGCAGGGAAGGTCAGCCCCAGCATTTT
CASSLGREGQPQHF
>14|TRBJ1-2|TRBD1|few|TRBV16
TGTGCCAGCAGCCCGACAGGGGGAGGCTATGGCTACACCTTC
CASSPTGGGYGYTF
>14|TRBJ1-2|-|-|TRBV7-9
TGTGCCAGCAGCTTAGAGGTTTTGGGGGATGGCTACACCTTC
CASSLEVLGDGYTF
>15|TRBJ2-7|-|-|TRBV4-1
TGCGCCAGCAGCCAAGATGGTGGATCGGGCTACGAGCAGTACTTC
CASSQDGGSGYEQYF
>16|TRBJ2-3|TRBD2|once|TRBV10-1
TGCGCCAGCCCAAAACTAGCGGGAGTACGCACAGATACGCAGTATTTT
CASPKLAGVRTDTQYF
>14|TRBJ1-2|-|-|TRBV30
TGTGCCTGGAGTTTCCCTCGGGGCCACTATGGCTACACCTTC
CAWSFPRGHYGYTF
>14|TRBJ1-1|-|-|TRBV19
TGTGCCAGTAGTATTTTTTTTGGAAACACTGAAGCTTTCTTT
CASSIFFGNTEAFF
>11|TRBJ1-2|-|-|TRBV2
TGTGCCAGCAGCGGAGGATATGGCTACACCTTC
CASSGGYGYTF
>11|TRBJ1-2|-|-|TRBV29-1
TGCAGCGTCGTCGGAGGGTATGGCTACACCTTC
CSVVGGYGYTF
>15|TRBJ2-1|-|-|TRBV5-6
TGTGCCAGCAGCTTGGGGGGGAGCTCCTACAATGAGCAGTTCTTC
CASSLGGSSYNEQFF
>16|TRBJ2-3|-|-|TRBV19
TGTGCCAGTAGTATCCTTGGGCTAGCGAGCACAGATACGCAGTATTTT
CASSILGLASTDTQYF
>14|TRBJ2-7|TRBD2|-|TRBV5-1
TGCGCCAGCAGCTTCGGGACTAGCGGGAGCGAGCAGTACTTC
CASSFGTSGSEQYF
>15|TRBJ1-1|TRBD1|-|TRBV5-1
TGCGCCAGCAGCCGAACGTCCGGGACAGCACGTGAAGCTTTCTTT
CASSRTSGTAREAFF
>14|TRBJ2-7|TRBD1|-|TRBV11-2
TGTGCCAGCAGCTTAGGGACAGGCGCTCTGGAGCAGTACTTC
CASSLGTGALEQYF
>19|TRBJ1-3|TRBD1|-|TRBV10-1
TGCGCCAGCAGTGAGATCTTTAGGCGACAGGGGGTTTCTGGAAACACCATATATTTT
CASSEIFRRQGVSGNTIYF
>13|TRBJ1-1|TRBD1|-|TRBV14
TGTGCCAGCAGCCAACAGGGGGTAATCCAAGCTTTCTTT
CASSQQGVIQAFF
>12|TRBJ1-1|-|-|TRBV6-6
TGTGCCAGCAGTCTTGGGATCACTGAAGCTTTCTTT
CASSLGITEAFF